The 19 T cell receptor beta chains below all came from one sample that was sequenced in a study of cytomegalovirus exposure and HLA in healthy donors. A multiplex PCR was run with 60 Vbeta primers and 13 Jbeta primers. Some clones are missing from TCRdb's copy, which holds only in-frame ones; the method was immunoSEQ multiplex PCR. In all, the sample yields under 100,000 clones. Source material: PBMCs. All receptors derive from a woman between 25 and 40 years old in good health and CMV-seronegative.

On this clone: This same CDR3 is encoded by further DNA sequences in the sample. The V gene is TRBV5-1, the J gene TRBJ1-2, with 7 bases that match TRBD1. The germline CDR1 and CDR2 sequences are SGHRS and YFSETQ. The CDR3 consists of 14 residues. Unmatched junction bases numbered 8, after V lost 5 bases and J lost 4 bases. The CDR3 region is CASRPGQSLYGYTF. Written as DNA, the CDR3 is TGCGCCAGCAGGCCGGGACAGAGTCTCTATGGCTACACCTTC.

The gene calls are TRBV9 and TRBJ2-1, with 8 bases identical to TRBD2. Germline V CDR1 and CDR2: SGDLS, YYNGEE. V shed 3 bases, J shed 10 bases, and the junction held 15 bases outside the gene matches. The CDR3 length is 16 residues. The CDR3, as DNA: TGTGCCAGCAGCGGAAGGAGGGGACTAGGAGTAGAGGAGCAGTTCTTC. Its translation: CASSGRRGLGVEEQFF.

In nucleotides, the CDR3 is TGTGCCAGCAGCCCAATACAGGGTCGAGCGACTGAAGCTTTCTTT. It codes for CASSPIQGRATEAFF. The chain employs TRBV5-4 and TRBJ1-1, with D perhaps matching TRBD1 (6 bases). This CDR3 has 15 amino acids. CDR1 and CDR2 from the germline V gene are SGHNT and YYREEE (reference sequence). V dropped 4 bases and J dropped 5 bases, with 18 bases sitting between them.

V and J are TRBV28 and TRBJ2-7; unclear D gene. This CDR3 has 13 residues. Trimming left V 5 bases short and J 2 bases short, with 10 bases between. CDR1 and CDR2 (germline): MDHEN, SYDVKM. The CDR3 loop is CASSLTLAYEQYF. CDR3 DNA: TGTGCCAGCAGTCTTACTCTTGCCTACGAGCAGTACTTC.

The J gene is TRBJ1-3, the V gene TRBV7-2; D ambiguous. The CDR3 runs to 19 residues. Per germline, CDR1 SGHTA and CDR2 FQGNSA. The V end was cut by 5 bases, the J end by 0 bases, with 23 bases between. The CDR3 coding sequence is TGTGCCAGCAGCCCCCTCCCAGTACGATCTCTGGCCTCTGGAAACACCATATATTTT. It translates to CASSPLPVRSLASGNTIYF. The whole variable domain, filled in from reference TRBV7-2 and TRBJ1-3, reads GAGVSQSPSNKVTEKGKDVELRCDPISGHTALYWYRQSLGQGLEFLIYFQGNSAPDKSGLPSDRFSAERTGGSVSTLTIQRTQQEDSAVYLCASSPLPVRSLASGNTIYFGEGSWLTVV.

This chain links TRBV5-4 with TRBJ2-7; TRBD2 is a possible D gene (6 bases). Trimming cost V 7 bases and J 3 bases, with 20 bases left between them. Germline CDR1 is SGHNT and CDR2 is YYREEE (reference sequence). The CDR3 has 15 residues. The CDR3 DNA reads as TGTGCCAGCCGAAGCGACGGGAGAAGGGACTACGAGCAGTACTTC. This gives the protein CASRSDGRRDYEQYF.

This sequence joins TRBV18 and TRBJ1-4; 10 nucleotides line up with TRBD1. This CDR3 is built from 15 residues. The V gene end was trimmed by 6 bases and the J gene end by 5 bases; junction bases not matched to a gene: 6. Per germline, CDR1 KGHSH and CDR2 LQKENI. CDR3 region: CASSHRDRGNEKLFF. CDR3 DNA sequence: TGTGCCAGCTCTCACCGGGACAGGGGAAATGAAAAACTGTTTTTT.

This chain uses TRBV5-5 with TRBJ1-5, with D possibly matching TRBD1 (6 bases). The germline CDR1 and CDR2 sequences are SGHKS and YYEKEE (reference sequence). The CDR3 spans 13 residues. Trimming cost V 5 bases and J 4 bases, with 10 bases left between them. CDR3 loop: CASRPDRNQPQHF. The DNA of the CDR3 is TGTGCCAGCAGGCCCGACAGGAATCAGCCCCAGCATTTT.

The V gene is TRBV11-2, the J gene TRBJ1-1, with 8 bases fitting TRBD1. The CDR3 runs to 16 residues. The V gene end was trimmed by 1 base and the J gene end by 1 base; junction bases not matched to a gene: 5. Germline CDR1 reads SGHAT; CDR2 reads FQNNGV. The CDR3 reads CASSLVGRGRNTEAFF. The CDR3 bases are TGTGCCAGCAGCTTAGTGGGCAGGGGGCGGAACACTGAAGCTTTCTTT. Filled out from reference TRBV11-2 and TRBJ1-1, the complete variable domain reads EAGVAQSPRYKIIEKRQSVAFWCNPISGHATLYWYQQILGQGPKLLIQFQNNGVVDDSQLPKDRFSAERLKGVDSTLKIQPAKLEDSAVYLCASSLVGRGRNTEAFFGQGTRLTVV.

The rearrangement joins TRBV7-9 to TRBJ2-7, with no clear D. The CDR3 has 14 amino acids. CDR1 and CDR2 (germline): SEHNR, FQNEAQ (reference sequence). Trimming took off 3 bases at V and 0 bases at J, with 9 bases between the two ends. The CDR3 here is CASSFTGYSYEQYF. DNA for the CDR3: TGTGCCAGCAGCTTTACCGGGTACTCCTACGAGCAGTACTTC.

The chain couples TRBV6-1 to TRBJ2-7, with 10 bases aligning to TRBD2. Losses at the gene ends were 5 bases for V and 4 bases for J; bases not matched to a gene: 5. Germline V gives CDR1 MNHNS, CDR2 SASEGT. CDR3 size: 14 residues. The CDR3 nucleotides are TGTGCCAGCAGTTCCGGACTAGCGGAATACGAGCAGTACTTC. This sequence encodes CASSSGLAEYEQYF.

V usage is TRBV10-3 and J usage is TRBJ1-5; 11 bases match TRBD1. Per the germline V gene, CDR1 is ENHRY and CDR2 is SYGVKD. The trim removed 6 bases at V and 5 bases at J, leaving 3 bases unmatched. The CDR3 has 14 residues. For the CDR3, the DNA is TGTGCCATCAGGGACAGGGGGCTGGATCAGCCCCAGCATTTT. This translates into CAIRDRGLDQPQHF.

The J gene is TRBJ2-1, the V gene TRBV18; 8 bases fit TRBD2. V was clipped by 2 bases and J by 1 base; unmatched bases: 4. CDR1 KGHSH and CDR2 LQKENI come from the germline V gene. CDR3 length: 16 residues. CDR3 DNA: TGTGCCAGCTCACCATCAAGCGGGAGATCCTACAATGAGCAGTTCTTC. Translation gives CASSPSSGRSYNEQFF.

CDR3 amino acids: CASSLRTGGMRETQYF. The CDR3 DNA reads as TGTGCCAGCAGCCTTCGGACAGGGGGTATGAGGGAGACCCAGTACTTC. The chain uses TRBV11-3 and TRBJ2-5; 10 nucleotides line up with TRBD1. The V gene's germline CDR1 is SGHNT and CDR2 YENEEA. The CDR3 runs to 16 residues. The V and J ends lost 5 bases and 5 bases, in that order; junction bases with no gene match: 11.

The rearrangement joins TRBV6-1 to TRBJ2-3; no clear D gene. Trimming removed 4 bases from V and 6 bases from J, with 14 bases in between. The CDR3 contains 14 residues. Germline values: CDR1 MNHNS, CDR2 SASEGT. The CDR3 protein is CASSVGGQSDTQYF. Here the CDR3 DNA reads TGTGCCAGCAGTGTTGGTGGCCAATCGGATACGCAGTATTTT.

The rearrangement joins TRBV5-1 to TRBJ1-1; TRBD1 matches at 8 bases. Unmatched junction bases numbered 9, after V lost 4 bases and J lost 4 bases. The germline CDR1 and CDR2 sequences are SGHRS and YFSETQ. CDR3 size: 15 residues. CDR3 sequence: CASSRNRGGATEAFF. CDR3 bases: TGCGCCAGCAGCAGAAACAGGGGGGGGGCCACTGAAGCTTTCTTT. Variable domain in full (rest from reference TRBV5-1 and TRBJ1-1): KAGVTQTPRYLIKTRGQQVTLSCSPISGHRSVSWYQQTPGQGLQFLFEYFSETQRNKGNFPGRFSGRQFSNSRSEMNVSTLELGDSALYLCASSRNRGGATEAFFGQGTRLTVV.

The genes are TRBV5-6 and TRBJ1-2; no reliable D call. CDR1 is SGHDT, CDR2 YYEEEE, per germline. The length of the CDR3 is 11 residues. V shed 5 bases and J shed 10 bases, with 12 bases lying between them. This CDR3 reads CASSIRGSYTF. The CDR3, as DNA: TGTGCCAGCAGTATTCGTGGCTCCTACACCTTC.

The CDR3 DNA reads TGTGCCAGCAGCTTGGAGGGTGCAGGACAGGGAGCTAACTATGGCTACACCTTC. Translating it yields CASSLEGAGQGANYGYTF. This chain links TRBV5-6 with TRBJ1-2; 8 bases fit TRBD1. CDR1 and CDR2 (germline): SGHDT, YYEEEE. The V and J ends lost 0 bases and 0 bases, in that order; junction bases with no gene match: 10. This CDR3 is 18 amino acids long.

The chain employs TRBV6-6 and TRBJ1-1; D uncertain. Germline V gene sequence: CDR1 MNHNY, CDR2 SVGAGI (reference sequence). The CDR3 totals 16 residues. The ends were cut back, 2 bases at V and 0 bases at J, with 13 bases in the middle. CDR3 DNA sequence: TGTGCCAGCAGTTACACGGGGTCGAGGTTGAACACTGAAGCTTTCTTT. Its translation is CASSYTGSRLNTEAFF.